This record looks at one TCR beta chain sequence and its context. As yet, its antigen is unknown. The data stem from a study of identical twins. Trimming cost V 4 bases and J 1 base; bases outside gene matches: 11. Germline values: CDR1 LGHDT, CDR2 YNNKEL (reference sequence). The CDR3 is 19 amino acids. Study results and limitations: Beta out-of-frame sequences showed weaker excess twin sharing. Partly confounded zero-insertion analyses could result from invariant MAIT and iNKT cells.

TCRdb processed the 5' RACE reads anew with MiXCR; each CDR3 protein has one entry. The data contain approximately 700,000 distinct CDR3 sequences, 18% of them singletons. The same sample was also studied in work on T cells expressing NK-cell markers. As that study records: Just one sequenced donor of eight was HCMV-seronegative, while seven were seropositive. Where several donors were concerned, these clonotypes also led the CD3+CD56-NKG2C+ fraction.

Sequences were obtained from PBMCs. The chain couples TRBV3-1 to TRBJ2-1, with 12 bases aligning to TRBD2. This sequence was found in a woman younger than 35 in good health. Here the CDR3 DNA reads TGTGCCAGCAGCCCTTACTGGCTAGCGGGGGGGCTATCCTACAATGAGCAGTTCTTC. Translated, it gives CASSPYWLAGGLSYNEQFF.